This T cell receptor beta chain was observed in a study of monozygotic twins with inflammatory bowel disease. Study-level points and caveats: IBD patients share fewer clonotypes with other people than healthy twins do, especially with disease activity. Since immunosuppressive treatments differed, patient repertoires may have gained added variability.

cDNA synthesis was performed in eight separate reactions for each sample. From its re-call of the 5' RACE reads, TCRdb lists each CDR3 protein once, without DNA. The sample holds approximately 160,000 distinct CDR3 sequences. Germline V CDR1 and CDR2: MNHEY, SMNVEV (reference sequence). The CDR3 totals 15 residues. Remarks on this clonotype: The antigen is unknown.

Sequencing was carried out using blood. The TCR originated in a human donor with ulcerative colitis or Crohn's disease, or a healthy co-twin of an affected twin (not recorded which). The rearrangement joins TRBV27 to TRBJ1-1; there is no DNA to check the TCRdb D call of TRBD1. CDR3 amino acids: CASSHKRTANTEAFF.